Included here is one T cell receptor beta chain sequence, with context. Its antigen is still unknown. The data were taken from a study of vaccination and CD4 T cells after COVID-19. Findings and caveats of the study: In convalescent patients, 304 of 307 vaccine-specific clones were spike mono-reactive. The study found median SARS-CoV-2-reactive clonotypes rising from approximately 21 to 40, not significantly.

Sequencing of DNA taken from cultured CD4+ T cells relied on the Oncomine TCR Beta short-read assay. TCRdb processed the PCR reads anew with MiXCR; each CDR3 protein has one entry. The sample contains some 20,000 distinct CDR3 sequences, over 50% of which appear only once. V was shortened by 3 bases and J by 1 base, with 10 bases between the two germline ends. Germline values: CDR1 DFQATT, CDR2 SNEGSKA (reference sequence). The CDR3 runs 15 residues. This sample's treatment: 10-day PBMC culture with coronavirus spike peptide pools or control peptides (ViraFEST assay). Under the ViraFEST approach, antigen-specific T cells were expanded with peptide pools and TCRs subsequently sequenced. Each well held around 2 million PBMCs in IL-2 (around 10 IU/ml) medium with around 10 ug/ml peptide pools.

The source of this sequence is a human donor who had recovered from COVID-19. The chain joins TRBV20-1 to TRBJ2-6; no firm D call. The sample taken for sequencing was CD4+ T cells from blood, cultured in vitro. The CDR3 DNA reads as TGCAGTGCTAGTGATATGGCGTCTGGGGCCAACGTCCTGACTTTC. Translated, it gives CSASDMASGANVLTF.